This is a list of T cell receptor beta chains from one sample in a study of Siglec-9 on CD8 T cells in melanoma. Method: immunoSEQ multiplex PCR; TCRdb's copy keeps in-frame clones and lacks some. The sample carries 25,000 to 30,000 clones, about 80% recorded once. Input material: Siglec-9- CD8+ T cells sorted from blood. The receptors were gathered from a human donor in good health. Both conserved end residues are part of each CDR3.

CDR3 length	V gene	CDR3 protein
12	TRBV9	CASSVAAPEAFF
15	TRBV19	CASSPGQGWSYEQYF
14	TRBV13	CASSFGGEGTEAFF
13	TRBV27	CASGRTENTEAFF
14	TRBV5-1	CASSIGTGVETQYF
15	TRBV6-1	CASSVNRNLISPLHF
15	TRBV13	CASSARDGSTDTQYF
14	TRBV29-1	CSVGLAGLGETQYF
13	TRBV27	CASSSKGLQSQHF
12	TRBV27	CASRQGPRELFF
11	TRBV6-1	CAAISRAEAFF
14	TRBV6-1	CATPGTSNYNEQFF
13	TRBV29-1	CSVRRGPDTEAFF
13	TRBV4-1	CASSQGVGNEQFF